What follows are 13 T cell receptor beta chains derived from one specimen sequenced in a study of T cells after yellow fever vaccination. TCRdb fed the 5' RACE reads into MiXCR, producing one record per CDR3 protein. The table lists about 300,000 distinct CDR3 sequences, about 6.6% of them singletons. Specimen: PBMCs, collected about 41 days after the first yellow fever vaccination. These receptors were taken from a man younger than 35 who received the YFV17D yellow fever vaccine.

The table lists this clonotype with a few counts. This chain uses TRBV5-1 with TRBJ2-1; TRBD1 matches at 8 bases. There are 16 residues in the CDR3. CDR1 is SGHRS, CDR2 YFSETQ, per germline. V was pared by 4 bases and J by 3 bases, with 9 bases of the junction left unmatched. CDR3 coding DNA: TGCGCCAGCAGCCTGACAGGGGAAGTAATCTACAATGAGCAGTTCTTC. It translates to CASSLTGEVIYNEQFF. Full variable domain (rest looked up from reference TRBV5-1 and TRBJ2-1): KAGVTQTPRYLIKTRGQQVTLSCSPISGHRSVSWYQQTPGQGLQFLFEYFSETQRNKGNFPGRFSGRQFSNSRSEMNVSTLELGDSALYLCASSLTGEVIYNEQFFGPGTRLTVL.

The chain links TRBV19 to TRBJ2-1; D may be TRBD2 (6 bases). V lost 4 bases, J lost 6 bases, and 10 bases lay in between. Per germline, CDR1 LNHDA and CDR2 SQIVND (reference sequence). The CDR3 spans 13 residues. CDR3 nucleotide sequence: TGTGCCAGTAGTAATCTAGCGCCCAATGAGCAGTTCTTC. Amino acids: CASSNLAPNEQFF. The variable domain in full, with the rest retrieved from reference TRBV19 and TRBJ2-1, is DGGITQSPKYLFRKEGQNVTLSCEQNLNHDAMYWYRQDPGQGLRLIYYSQIVNDFQKGDIAEGYSVSREKKESFPLTVTSAQKNPTAFYLCASSNLAPNEQFFGPGTRLTVL.

The chain recombines TRBV10-3 with TRBJ1-1; the match to TRBD1 covers 7 bases. Germline values: CDR1 ENHRY, CDR2 SYGVKD. The V gene end was trimmed by 7 bases and the J gene end by 5 bases; junction bases not matched to a gene: 16. This CDR3 spans 16 amino acids. CDR3 nucleotide sequence: TGTGCCATCATGAACAGGGGCCTGGAAAGTGGTACTGAAGCTTTCTTT. This sequence encodes CAIMNRGLESGTEAFF.

The rearrangement joins TRBV30 to TRBJ2-2; D is ambiguous. Deletions cut 7 bases from V and 6 bases from J, with 12 bases between. The germline V gene has CDR1 GTSNPN and CDR2 SVGIG (reference sequence). This CDR3 contains 12 residues. This chain's CDR3 is CASVTAAGELFF. In DNA, the CDR3 is TGTGCCTCGGTGACGGCAGCCGGGGAGCTGTTTTTT.

The genes are TRBV20-1 and TRBJ1-5; 7 bases align to TRBD1. CDR1 is DFQATT, CDR2 SNEGSKA, per germline (reference sequence). The CDR3 is 14 amino acids. V was clipped by 3 bases and J by 5 bases; unmatched bases: 7. CDR3 DNA sequence: TGCAGTGCTAGCCCCAGGGGGTCTGATCAGCCCCAGCATTTT. Translated: CSASPRGSDQPQHF.

This clonotype was found many times. This chain connects TRBV7-9 to TRBJ2-4, with 12 bases matching TRBD1. Germline lookup yields CDR1 SEHNR and CDR2 FQNEAQ (reference sequence). The CDR3 has 14 residues. V lost 5 bases to trimming and J lost 13 bases; unmatched junction nucleotides: 9. CDR3 coding DNA: TGTGCCAGCAGCCCTCCGGGACAGGGGGCGACGCAGTACTTC. It encodes CASSPPGQGATQYF.

The CDR3 loop reads CASSLSTGERHYEQYF. The CDR3 nucleotides read TGTGCCAGCAGCTTGAGCACAGGGGAACGGCACTACGAGCAGTACTTC. This rearrangement joins TRBV5-4 to TRBJ2-7; 7 bases align to TRBD1. The CDR3 sequence is 16 residues long. Germline V CDR1 and CDR2: SGHNT, YYREEE (reference sequence). Trimming removed 1 base from V and 3 bases from J; junction bases left unmatched: 10.

The rearrangement joins TRBV6-2 or TRBV6-3 to TRBJ2-7, with 7 bases fitting TRBD1. The CDR3 is 15 amino acids. The V and J ends lost 5 bases and 6 bases, in that order; junction bases with no gene match: 13. Germline loops: CDR1 MNHEY, CDR2 SVGEGT. This CDR3 reads CASSTRTGGGREQYF. The CDR3 coding sequence is TGTGCCAGCAGTACCCGGACAGGCGGAGGTCGCGAGCAGTACTTC.

A word on this clonotype: Germline is not matched at one junction end, which may reflect a read error. J is TRBJ2-1 and V is TRBV6-5; D is perhaps TRBD1 (6 bases). The V gene's germline CDR1 is MNHEY and CDR2 SVGAGI. This CDR3 contains 15 residues. For the CDR3, the DNA is TGTGCCAGCAGTTACGACAGGAGCTCCTACAATGAGCGGTTCTTC. It yields the protein CASSYDRSSYNERFF.

The gene calls are TRBV6-2 or TRBV6-3 and TRBJ1-2; 8 bases are shared with TRBD1. Germline trimming cut 7 bases from V and 4 bases from J; bases unmatched to any gene: 8. Germline CDR1 and CDR2: MNHEY and SVGEGT. The CDR3 runs 14 residues. The CDR3 is CASNDRGGGYGYTF. CDR3 coding DNA: TGTGCCAGCAACGACAGGGGAGGCGGCTATGGCTACACCTTC.

This clonotype was recorded many times. The chain joins TRBV5-1 to TRBJ2-7; D possibly corresponds to TRBD2 (5 bases). The CDR3 runs 16 residues. Germline V gene sequence: CDR1 SGHRS, CDR2 YFSETQ. Trimming cost V 3 bases and J 5 bases, with 21 bases left between them. CDR3 nucleotides: TGCGCCAGCAGCTCCGGGTTTCGCGGGTGGAGCCACGAGCAGTACTTC. Amino acids: CASSSGFRGWSHEQYF.

The rearrangement uses TRBV29-1 and TRBJ2-2; TRBD2 is a possible D gene (6 bases). The germline gives CDR1 SQVTM, CDR2 ANQGSEA. V lost 8 bases, J lost 1 base, and 11 bases lay in between. The CDR3 covers 13 residues. The CDR3 DNA follows: TGCAGCTTCCGGGACTTGAACACCGGGGAGCTGTTTTTT. This codes for CSFRDLNTGELFF.

This clonotype was observed at least ten times. The chain has TRBV10-3 and TRBJ1-3; D is undetermined. Germline CDR1 and CDR2: ENHRY and SYGVKD. The CDR3 spans 13 residues. V lost 4 bases to trimming and J lost 0 bases, with 4 bases between them. The CDR3 reads CAISGSSGNTIYF. The CDR3 coding sequence is TGTGCCATCAGTGGCAGCTCTGGAAACACCATATATTTT.